The 7 T cell receptor beta chains given below trace back to one sample, sequenced in a study of identical twins. TCRdb re-derived calls from the 5' RACE reads in MiXCR, one entry per CDR3 protein. The repertoire holds a few hundred thousand distinct CDR3 sequences, 8.5% to 9.5% seen once, with around 7.1% in the top ten. These same records also appear under a second study, on yellow fever vaccine responses in identical twins.

Sample: CD8+ T cells sorted from blood. These TCRs come from a woman between 18 and 30 years old in good health.

Many counts were recorded for this clonotype. This chain uses TRBV20-1 with TRBJ2-1; tentatively, D is TRBD2 (5 bases). Trimming removed 5 bases from V and 9 bases from J, with 23 bases in between. Germline CDR1 and CDR2: DFQATT and SNEGSKA (reference sequence). The CDR3 length is 15 residues. The CDR3 region is CSAGLLIGVIGEQFF. The CDR3, as DNA: TGCAGTGCTGGGTTACTAATCGGGGTCATCGGTGAGCAGTTCTTC.

At least ten counts were recorded for this clonotype. V is TRBV29-1 and J is TRBJ2-3, with D perhaps TRBD1 (7 bases). Per germline, CDR1 SQVTM and CDR2 ANQGSEA. With 7 bases removed from V and 2 bases from J, the gap between germline ends came to 22 bases. The CDR3 runs 16 residues. DNA for the CDR3: TGCAGCGCATCTGGCGGGGTGGGGACAGCCACAGATACGCAGTATTTT. The encoded protein is CSASGGVGTATDTQYF.

This clonotype was seen a few times. The V gene is TRBV25-1, the J gene TRBJ1-2; D is uncertain. Trimming removed 4 bases at V and 4 bases at J, with 13 bases between. The CDR3 extends over 14 amino acids. Germline V CDR1 and CDR2: MGHDK, SYGVNS. The CDR3 loop reads CASSGPSSFYGYTF. For the CDR3, the DNA is TGTGCCAGCAGTGGGCCTTCCTCCTTCTATGGCTACACCTTC.

This clonotype was detected only a few times. This rearrangement joins TRBV6-1 to TRBJ2-2; D is possibly TRBD1 (6 bases). This CDR3 comprises 13 residues. V lost 6 bases and J 6 bases, leaving 11 bases between the germline ends. Germline V gene lookup returns CDR1 MNHNS and CDR2 SASEGT. CDR3 loop: CASRQQGPGELFF. In DNA form, the CDR3 reads TGTGCCAGCAGACAACAGGGCCCCGGGGAGCTGTTTTTT.

This clonotype was recorded at least ten times. CDR3 amino acids: CASSPDREYEQYF. The CDR3 DNA reads TGCGCCAGCAGTCCGGACAGGGAGTACGAGCAGTACTTC. The rearrangement uses TRBV4-3 and TRBJ2-7; TRBD1 agrees at 8 bases. V lost 6 bases to trimming and J lost 4 bases; unmatched junction nucleotides: 5. The CDR3 totals 13 residues. Germline CDR1 reads LGHNA; CDR2 reads YSLEER.

This clonotype came up many times. The chain uses TRBV7-9 and TRBJ1-2, with 10 bases lining up with TRBD1. The V and J ends lost 4 bases and 8 bases, in that order; junction bases with no gene match: 10. Germline-derived CDR1 and CDR2 are SEHNR and FQNEAQ (reference sequence). The CDR3 runs to 15 residues. The CDR3 region is CASSSPRQGAGGYTF. The CDR3 region has the DNA TGTGCCAGCAGCTCCCCGAGACAGGGGGCCGGCGGCTACACCTTC.

The genes are TRBV25-1 and TRBJ2-7; perhaps TRBD2 as D (5 bases). Trimming removed 3 bases at V and 3 bases at J, with 21 bases between. The CDR3 is made up of 17 amino acids. CDR1 and CDR2 (germline): MGHDK, SYGVNS. Written as DNA, the CDR3 is TGTGCCAGCAGTGACCGAGGTATTCGAGGGCCCGACTACGAGCAGTACTTC. Protein sequence: CASSDRGIRGPDYEQYF.